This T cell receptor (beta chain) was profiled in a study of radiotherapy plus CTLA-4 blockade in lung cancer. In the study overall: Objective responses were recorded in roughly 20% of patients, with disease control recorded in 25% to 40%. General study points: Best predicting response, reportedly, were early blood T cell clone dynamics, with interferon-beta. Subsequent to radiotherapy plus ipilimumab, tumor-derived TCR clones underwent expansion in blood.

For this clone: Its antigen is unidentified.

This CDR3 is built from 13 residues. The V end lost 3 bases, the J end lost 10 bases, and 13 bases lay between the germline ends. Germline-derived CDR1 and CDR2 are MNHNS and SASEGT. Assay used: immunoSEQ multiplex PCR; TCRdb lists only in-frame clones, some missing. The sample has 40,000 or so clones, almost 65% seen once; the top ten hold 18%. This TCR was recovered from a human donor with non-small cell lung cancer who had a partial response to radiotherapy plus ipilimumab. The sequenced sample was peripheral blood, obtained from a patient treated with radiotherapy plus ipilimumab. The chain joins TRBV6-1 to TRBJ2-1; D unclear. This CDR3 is CASSDPPSVEQFF. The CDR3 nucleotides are TGTGCCAGCAGTGACCCCCCTAGTGTCGAGCAGTTCTTC.